This T cell receptor beta chain derives from a study of T-cell memory formation after mild COVID-19. General observations from the study: Contracting CD8+ clones were enriched in EMRA, CD4+ mainly in CM and EM.

As regards this clonotype: Its antigen is currently unknown.

TCRdb itself ran the 5' RACE reads through MiXCR, one entry per CDR3 protein. This table holds roughly 190,000 distinct CDR3 sequences, around 27% found once. Source material: PBMCs or a T cell subset sorted from them (not recorded which). The sequence came from an adult woman who had mild COVID-19 (a few samples of this study predate the infection). Cell type and time point are not known.

The CDR3 DNA reads TGTGCCAGCAGTTACGGGTACTGGAGCTCCTACAATGAGCAGTTCTTC. Protein sequence: CASSYGYWSSYNEQFF. The V and J genes are TRBV6-2 or TRBV6-3 and TRBJ2-1; D not resolved. V gave up 2 bases and J gave up 0 bases, with 11 bases separating them. The germline V gene encodes CDR1 MNHEY and CDR2 SVGEGT. The length of the CDR3 is 16 residues.